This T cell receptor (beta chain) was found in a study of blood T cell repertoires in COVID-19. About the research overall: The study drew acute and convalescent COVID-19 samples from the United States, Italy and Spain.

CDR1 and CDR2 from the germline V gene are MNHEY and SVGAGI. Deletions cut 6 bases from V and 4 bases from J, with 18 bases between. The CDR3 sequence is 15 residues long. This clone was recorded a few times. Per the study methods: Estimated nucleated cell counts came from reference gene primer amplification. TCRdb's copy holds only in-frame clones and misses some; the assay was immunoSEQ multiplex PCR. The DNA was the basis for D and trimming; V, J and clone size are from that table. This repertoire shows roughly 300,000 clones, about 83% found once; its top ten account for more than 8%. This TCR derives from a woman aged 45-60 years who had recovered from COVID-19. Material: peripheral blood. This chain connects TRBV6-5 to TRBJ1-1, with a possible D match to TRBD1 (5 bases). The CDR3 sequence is CASSLTPPGGTEAFF. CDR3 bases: TGTGCCAGCAGCTTAACCCCTCCGGGGGGCACTGAAGCTTTCTTT.